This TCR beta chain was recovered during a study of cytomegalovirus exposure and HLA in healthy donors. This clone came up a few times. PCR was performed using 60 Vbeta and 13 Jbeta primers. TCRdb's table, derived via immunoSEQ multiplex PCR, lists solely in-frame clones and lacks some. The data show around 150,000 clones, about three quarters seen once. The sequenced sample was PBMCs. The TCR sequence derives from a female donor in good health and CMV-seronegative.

The CDR3: CASSSIGLREYEQYF. The CDR3 DNA sequence: TGTGCCAGCAGCTCAATTGGCCTCCGGGAGTACGAGCAGTACTTC. The chain couples TRBV11-2 to TRBJ2-7; TRBD2 is a possible D gene (6 bases). This CDR3 contains 15 residues. CDR1 is SGHAT, CDR2 FQNNGV, per germline. Trimming removed 4 bases from V and 4 bases from J, with 17 bases in between.